A single T cell receptor (beta chain) is shown here with its context. This sample stems from a study of shared T cell receptors in the human thymus. V was pared by 4 bases and J by 4 bases, with 5 bases between. The CDR3 covers 12 residues. CDR1 and CDR2 (germline): MNHEY, SMNVEV (reference sequence). Libraries were prepared by immunoSEQ multiplex PCR; TCRdb keeps only in-frame clonotypes and omits some of them. This table has hundreds of thousands of clones, about 84% appearing once. The data also belong to a second study, concerning human thymus T cells. Per that study: Resections from corrective heart surgery supplied the thymus tissue. Gene usage (both V and J) appeared biased in thymic and blood repertoires.

The receptor's source is a boy under two years old with a congenital heart defect. The sample comprised thymocytes. The J gene is TRBJ1-5, the V gene TRBV27; D unclear. CDR3 in DNA: TGTGCCAGCAGTTCCCAGAATCAGCCCCAGCATTTT. Its translation: CASSSQNQPQHF.